Below, 15 T cell receptor beta chains from the same sample are listed, as sequenced in a study of shared clonotypes between healthy human individuals. Sequencing used immunoSEQ multiplex PCR; TCRdb keeps in-frame clones, though not all of them. The sample has approximately 980,000 clones, approximately 76% seen once. The sample comprised memory CD4+ T cells sorted from blood. The subset here: CD45RA-negative fraction. All receptors come from a man aged 18-30 years in good health.

V is TRBV30 and J is TRBJ2-3; D remains ambiguous. Germline CDR1 reads GTSNPN; CDR2 reads SVGIG (reference sequence). This CDR3 has 13 residues. V lost 2 bases, J lost 4 bases, and 10 bases lay in between. In DNA form, the CDR3 reads TGTGCCTGGAGTATGTTGCAGGCAGATACGCAGTATTTT. Translated: CAWSMLQADTQYF. Looking up the rest from reference TRBV30 and TRBJ2-3 gives the full variable domain: SQTIHQWPATLVQPVGSPLSLECTVEGTSNPNLYWYRQAAGRGLQLLFYSVGIGQISSEVPQNLSASRPQDRQFILSSKKLLLSDSGFYLCAWSMLQADTQYFGPGTRLTVL.

This clone showed up just a few times. The chain employs TRBV11-3 and TRBJ2-2, with D uncertain. Germline assignment: CDR1 SGHNT and CDR2 YENEEA. This CDR3 contains 17 residues. Trimming removed 0 bases at V and 3 bases at J, with 14 bases between. The CDR3 protein is CASSLEYGSAYTGELFF. DNA of the CDR3: TGTGCCAGCAGCTTAGAATATGGCAGTGCCTACACCGGGGAGCTGTTTTTT.

The chain couples TRBV10-3 to TRBJ2-3, with a weak D call TRBD2 (6 bases). The CDR3 is made up of 15 amino acids. V dropped 4 bases and J dropped 4 bases, with 15 bases sitting between them. Germline assignment: CDR1 ENHRY and CDR2 SYGVKD. The CDR3 DNA is TGTGCCATCAGTGTGGGGGGAACTGGGGCAGATACGCAGTATTTT. Residues: CAISVGGTGADTQYF.

This sequence joins TRBV6-1 and TRBJ2-1, with D unclear. V was shortened by 5 bases and J by 4 bases, with 9 bases between the two germline ends. CDR1 and CDR2 from the germline V gene are MNHNS and SASEGT. The CDR3 extends over 13 amino acids. Written as DNA, the CDR3 is TGTGCCAGCAGTCGGCAGGTATACAATGAGCAGTTCTTC. Translation: CASSRQVYNEQFF.

V gene TRBV7-6 combines with J gene TRBJ2-2, with D perhaps TRBD1 or TRBD2 (5 bases each). From germline, CDR1 is SGHVS and CDR2 FNYEAQ. Trimming cost V 3 bases and J 0 bases, with 17 bases left between them. The CDR3 runs 18 residues. CDR3 nucleotides: TGTGCCAGCAGCTTTCAAGGTGGGGGTCGGGCGAACACCGGGGAGCTGTTTTTT. Amino acids: CASSFQGGGRANTGELFF.

This chain connects TRBV2 to TRBJ2-2; TRBD1 agrees at 7 bases. The CDR3 is 15 amino acids. Trimming took 5 bases from V and 2 from J; bases not matched to a gene: 5. CDR1 is SNHLY, CDR2 FYNNEI, per germline. In DNA form, the CDR3 reads TGTGCCAGCAGTCGACAGGGAAAAAACACCGGGGAGCTGTTTTTT. As protein: CASSRQGKNTGELFF.

This rearrangement joins TRBV5-1 to TRBJ1-2; the match to TRBD1 covers 7 bases. CDR3 size: 12 residues. Germline V gene lookup returns CDR1 SGHRS and CDR2 YFSETQ. Losses at the gene ends were 5 bases for V and 8 bases for J; bases not matched to a gene: 6. The CDR3 region is CASRQGGGGYTF. In DNA form, the CDR3 reads TGCGCCAGCAGGCAGGGGGGCGGAGGCTACACCTTC.

This rearrangement joins TRBV9 to TRBJ1-3, with TRBD1 matching over 8 bases. Germline CDR1 is SGDLS and CDR2 is YYNGEE. The CDR3 is 16 amino acids. With V trimmed by 0 bases and J by 11 bases, 13 bases remained unmatched. The CDR3 is CASSVDLAGGLVPIYF. The CDR3 bases are TGTGCCAGCAGCGTAGATTTGGCAGGGGGCCTAGTCCCCATATATTTT. Full variable domain (remainder filled in from reference TRBV9 and TRBJ1-3): DSGVTQTPKHLITATGQRVTLRCSPRSGDLSVYWYQQSLDQGLQFLIQYYNGEERAKGNILERFSAQQFPDLHSELNLSSLELGDSALYFCASSVDLAGGLVPIYFGEGSWLTVV.

The chain recombines TRBV4-2 with TRBJ2-1; tentative D call: TRBD1 (6 bases). Deletions cut 6 bases from V and 5 bases from J, with 8 bases between. Germline-derived CDR1 and CDR2 are LGHNA and YNFKEQ. The CDR3 is 12 amino acids. The CDR3 sequence: CASRGHHNEQFF. CDR3 nucleotides: TGTGCCAGCAGGGGACACCACAATGAGCAGTTCTTC.

This sequence joins TRBV27 and TRBJ2-7; D possibly corresponds to TRBD2 (6 bases). CDR1 and CDR2 (germline): MNHEY, SMNVEV (reference sequence). The CDR3 spans 14 residues. Trimming shortened V by 6 bases and J by 2 bases, and 14 bases separated the two germline ends. CDR3 residues: CASSRGEAAYEQYF. The CDR3 coding sequence is TGTGCCAGCAGCAGAGGGGAGGCAGCCTACGAGCAGTACTTC.

The V and J genes are TRBV28 and TRBJ1-2; 7 bases line up with TRBD1. This CDR3 has 15 amino acids. CDR1 and CDR2 from the germline V gene are MDHEN and SYDVKM. With V trimmed by 6 bases and J by 0 bases, 7 bases remained unmatched. CDR3 sequence reads: CASRSTGLANYGYTF. Written as DNA, the CDR3 is TGTGCCAGCAGATCGACAGGGCTAGCTAACTATGGCTACACCTTC.

CDR3 sequence: CAGRQGLSYEQYF. In DNA form, the CDR3 reads TGTGCCGGGAGACAGGGACTATCCTACGAGCAGTACTTC. The V call is TRBV18, the J call TRBJ2-7; D tentatively fits TRBD1 or TRBD2 (7 bases each). Trimming stripped 11 bases from V and 1 base from J, with 15 bases between. Germline CDR1 KGHSH, CDR2 LQKENI. CDR3 length equals 13 residues.

This clone has only a few counts. An end of the junction differs from the germline gene, which may be a read error. This chain joins TRBV7-7 and TRBJ2-1; possible D gene TRBD2, 6 bases. From germline, CDR1 is SSHAT and CDR2 FNYEAQ (reference sequence). This CDR3 contains 13 residues. The DNA for the CDR3 is TGTGCTAGCAGCTCGGCCTTTCGGGACTCTCTGTTCTTC. This gives the protein CASSSAFRDSLFF.

This clone showed up many times. The gene calls are TRBV27 and TRBJ2-7, with 16 nucleotides matching TRBD2. Germline V lookup: CDR1 MNHEY, CDR2 SMNVEV (reference sequence). This CDR3 is built from 18 residues. The trim removed 2 bases at V and 4 bases at J, leaving 8 bases unmatched. CDR3 in DNA: TGTGCCAGCAGTTTAATGGGACTAGCGGGAGGGCCTAAATACGAGCAGTACTTC. Amino acid sequence: CASSLMGLAGGPKYEQYF.

The rearrangement links TRBV15 to TRBJ1-5; D remains unclear. Between the trimmed V and J ends, which lost 1 base and 5 bases, there was a span of 12 bases. Germline V gene sequence: CDR1 LNHNV, CDR2 YYDKDF (reference sequence). The CDR3 covers 15 residues. Here the CDR3 reads CATSRGISPDQPQHF. CDR3 in DNA: TGTGCCACCAGCAGAGGAATCTCACCCGATCAGCCCCAGCATTTT. Based on the CDR3 plus reference TRBV15 and TRBJ1-5, the full variable domain is DAMVIQNPRYQVTQFGKPVTLSCSQTLNHNVMYWYQQKSSQAPKLLFHYYDKDFNNEADTPDNFQSRRPNTSFCFLDIRSPGLGDTAMYLCATSRGISPDQPQHFGDGTRLSIL.